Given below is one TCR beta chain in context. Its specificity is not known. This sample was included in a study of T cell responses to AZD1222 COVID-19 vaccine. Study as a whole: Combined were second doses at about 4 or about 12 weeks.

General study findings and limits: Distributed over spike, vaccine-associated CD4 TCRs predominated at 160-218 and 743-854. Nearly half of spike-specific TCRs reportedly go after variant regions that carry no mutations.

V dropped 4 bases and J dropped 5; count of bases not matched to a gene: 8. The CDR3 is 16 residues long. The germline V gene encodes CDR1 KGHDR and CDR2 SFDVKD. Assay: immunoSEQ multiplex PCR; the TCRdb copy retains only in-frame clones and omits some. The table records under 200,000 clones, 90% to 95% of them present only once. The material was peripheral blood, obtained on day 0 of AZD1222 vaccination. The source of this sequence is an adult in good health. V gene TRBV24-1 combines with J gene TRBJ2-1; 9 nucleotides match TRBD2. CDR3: CATSDFISGGHNEQFF. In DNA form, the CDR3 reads TGTGCCACCAGTGACTTTATTAGCGGGGGCCACAATGAGCAGTTCTTC.